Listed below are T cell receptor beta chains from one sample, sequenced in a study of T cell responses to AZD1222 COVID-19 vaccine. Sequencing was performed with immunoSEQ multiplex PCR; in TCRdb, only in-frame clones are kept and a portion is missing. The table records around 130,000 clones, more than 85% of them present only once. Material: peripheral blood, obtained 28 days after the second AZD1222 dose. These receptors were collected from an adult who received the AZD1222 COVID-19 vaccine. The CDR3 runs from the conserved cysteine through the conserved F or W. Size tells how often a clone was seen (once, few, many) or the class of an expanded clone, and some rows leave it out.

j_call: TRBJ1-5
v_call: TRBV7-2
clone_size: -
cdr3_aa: CASSTAYNQPQHF

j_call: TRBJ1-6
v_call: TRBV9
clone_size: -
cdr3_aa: CASSATPGPNSPLHF

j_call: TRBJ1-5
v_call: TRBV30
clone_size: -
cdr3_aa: CAWSLTGGSEPQHF

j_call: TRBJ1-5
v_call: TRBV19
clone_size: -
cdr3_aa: CASDRQGLNQPQHF

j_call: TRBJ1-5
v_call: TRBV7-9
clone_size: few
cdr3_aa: CASSSGTLDNQPQHF

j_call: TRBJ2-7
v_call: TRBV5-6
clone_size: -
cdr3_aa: CASSLDRNSFHEQYF

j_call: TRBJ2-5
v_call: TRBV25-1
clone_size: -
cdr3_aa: CASSDPAKETQYF

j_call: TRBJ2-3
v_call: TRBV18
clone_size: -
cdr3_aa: CASSNTDTQYF

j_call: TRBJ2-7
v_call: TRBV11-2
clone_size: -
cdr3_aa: CASSSRKQYF

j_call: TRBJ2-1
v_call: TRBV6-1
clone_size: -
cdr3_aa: CASSEYSGRGGNEQFF

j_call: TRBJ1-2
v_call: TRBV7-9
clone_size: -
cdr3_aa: CASSPPGSLYGYTF

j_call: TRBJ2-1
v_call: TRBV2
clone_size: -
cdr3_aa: CASRLAGGLGNEQFF

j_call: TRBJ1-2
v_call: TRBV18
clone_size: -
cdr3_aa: CASSPSTDRGIGYTF

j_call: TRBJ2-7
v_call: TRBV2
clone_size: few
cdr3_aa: CASIKKEARYEQYF

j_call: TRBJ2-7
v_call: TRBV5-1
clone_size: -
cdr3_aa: CASSLVGRQESSYEQYF

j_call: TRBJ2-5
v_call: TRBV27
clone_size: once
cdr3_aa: CASRARRIGGETQYF

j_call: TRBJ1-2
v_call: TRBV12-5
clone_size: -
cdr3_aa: CASGLPPGQGANYGYTF

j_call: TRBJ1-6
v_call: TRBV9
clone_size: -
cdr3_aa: CASSVGEESSYNSPLHF

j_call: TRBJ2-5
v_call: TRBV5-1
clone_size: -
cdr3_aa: CASSLEGTSGSAETQYF

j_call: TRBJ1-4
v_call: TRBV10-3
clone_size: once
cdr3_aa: CAISNLGQGNEKLFF

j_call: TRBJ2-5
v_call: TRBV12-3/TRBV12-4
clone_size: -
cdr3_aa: CASSSGEETQYF

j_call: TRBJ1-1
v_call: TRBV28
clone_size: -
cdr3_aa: CASSFWPFRQGTFF

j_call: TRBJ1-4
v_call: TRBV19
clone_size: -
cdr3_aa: CASSMGGGGWEKLFF

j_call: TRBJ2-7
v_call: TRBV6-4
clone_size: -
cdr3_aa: CASSENRGGEQYF

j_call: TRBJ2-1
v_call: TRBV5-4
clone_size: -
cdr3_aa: CASSLSSGGTYNEQFF

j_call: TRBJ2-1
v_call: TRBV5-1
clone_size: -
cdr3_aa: CASSLVGGPGYNEQFF

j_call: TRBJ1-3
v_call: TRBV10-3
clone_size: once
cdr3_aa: CAISGRASGNTIYF

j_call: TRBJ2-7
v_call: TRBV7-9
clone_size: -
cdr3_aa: CATRQGYEQYF

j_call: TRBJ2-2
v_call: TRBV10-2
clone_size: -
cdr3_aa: CASSEQGPNTGELFF

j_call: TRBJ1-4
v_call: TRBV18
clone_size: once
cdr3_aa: CASSPWQGVNEKLFF

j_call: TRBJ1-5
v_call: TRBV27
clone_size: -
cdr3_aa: CASSSGGAGLGRRHF

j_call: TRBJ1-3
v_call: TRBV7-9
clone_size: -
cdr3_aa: CASRRTGSGNTIYF

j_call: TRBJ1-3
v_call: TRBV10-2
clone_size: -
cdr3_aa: CASSGSGFTTIYF

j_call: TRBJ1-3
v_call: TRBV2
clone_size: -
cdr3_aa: CASGTGFSGNTIYF

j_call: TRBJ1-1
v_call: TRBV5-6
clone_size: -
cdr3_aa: CASSLDRGTEAFF

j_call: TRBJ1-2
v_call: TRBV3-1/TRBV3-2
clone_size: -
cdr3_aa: CASSQGRPPLGYTF

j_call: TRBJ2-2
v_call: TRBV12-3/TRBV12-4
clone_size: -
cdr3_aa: CASSLSPGELFF

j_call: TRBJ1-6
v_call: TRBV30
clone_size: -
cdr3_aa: CAWNGQERSPLHF

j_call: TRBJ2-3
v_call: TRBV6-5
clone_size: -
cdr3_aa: CASSSSTDTQYF

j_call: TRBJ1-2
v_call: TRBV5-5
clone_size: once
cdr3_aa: CASISALGSYYGYTF